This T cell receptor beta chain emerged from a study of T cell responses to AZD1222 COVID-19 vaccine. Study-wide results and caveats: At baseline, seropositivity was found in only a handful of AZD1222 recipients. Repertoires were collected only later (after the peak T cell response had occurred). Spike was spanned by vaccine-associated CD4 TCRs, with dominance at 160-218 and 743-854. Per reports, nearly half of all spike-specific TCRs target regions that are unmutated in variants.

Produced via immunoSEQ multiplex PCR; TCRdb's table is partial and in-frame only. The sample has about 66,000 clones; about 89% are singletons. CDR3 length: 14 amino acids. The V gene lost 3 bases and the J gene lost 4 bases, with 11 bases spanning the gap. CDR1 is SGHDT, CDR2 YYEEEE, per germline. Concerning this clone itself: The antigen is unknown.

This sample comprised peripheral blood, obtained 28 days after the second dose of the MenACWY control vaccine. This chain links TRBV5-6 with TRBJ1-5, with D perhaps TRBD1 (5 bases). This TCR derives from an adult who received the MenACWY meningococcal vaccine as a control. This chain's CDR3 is CASSSWQGNQPQHF. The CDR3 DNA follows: TGTGCCAGCAGCTCATGGCAGGGTAATCAGCCCCAGCATTTT.